This T cell receptor beta chain is drawn from a study of blood T cell repertoires in COVID-19. Study in general: T cells, B-cell-depleted T cells, or PBMCs supplied cDNA or gDNA.

Study processing details: Amplification of reference gene primers was used by the study to estimate nucleated cell counts. This table comes from immunoSEQ multiplex PCR, and its TCRdb copy is limited to in-frame clones, with some not included. That table supplies the V and J calls and clone size; D and trimming were determined from the DNA. In the table there are 350,000 to 400,000 clones, about 88% of which are singletons. Enrollees, about 18 to 100 years old, lived in about two dozen US areas. Deletions cut 0 bases from V and 4 bases from J, with 13 bases between. The CDR3 totals 15 residues. Germline CDR1 and CDR2: LGHDT and YNNKEL (reference sequence).

The TCR was taken from a woman between 25 and 40 years old who had recovered from COVID-19. This chain joins TRBV3-1 (or the pseudogene TRBV3-2) and TRBJ2-7; tentatively, D is TRBD2 (5 bases). Sequencing used PBMCs or T cells enriched from blood (not recorded which). The CDR3 is CASSQEAAQPYEQYF. In DNA, the CDR3 is TGTGCCAGCAGCCAAGAAGCGGCGCAGCCATACGAGCAGTACTTC.